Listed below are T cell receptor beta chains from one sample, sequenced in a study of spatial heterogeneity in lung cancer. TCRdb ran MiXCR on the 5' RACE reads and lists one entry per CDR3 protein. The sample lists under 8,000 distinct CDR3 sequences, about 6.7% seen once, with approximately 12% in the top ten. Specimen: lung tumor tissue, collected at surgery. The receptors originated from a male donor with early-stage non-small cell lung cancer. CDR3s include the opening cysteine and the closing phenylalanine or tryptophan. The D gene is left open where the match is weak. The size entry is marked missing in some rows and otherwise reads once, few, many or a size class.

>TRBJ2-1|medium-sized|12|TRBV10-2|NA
TGCGCCAGCAGCCTGCAGTTTGGTGAGCAGTTCTTC
CASSLQFGEQFF
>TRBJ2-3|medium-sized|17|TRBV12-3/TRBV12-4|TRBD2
TGTGCCAGCAGGCCCGTGGGGGAGGGTTCCAGCACAGATACGCAGTATTTT
CASRPVGEGSSTDTQYF
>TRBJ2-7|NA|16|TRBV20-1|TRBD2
TGCAGTGCTAGACCTAGGACTAGCGGGTTAGCCTACGAGCAGTACTTC
CSARPRTSGLAYEQYF
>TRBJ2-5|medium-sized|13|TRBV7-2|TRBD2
TGTGCCAGCAGCTTGGGACTAGGAGAGACCCAGTACTTC
CASSLGLGETQYF
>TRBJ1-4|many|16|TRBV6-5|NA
TGTGCCAGCAGTTACTCGTTGCTTGCGGCTAATGAAAAACTGTTTTTT
CASSYSLLAANEKLFF
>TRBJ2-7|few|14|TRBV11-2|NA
TGTGCCAGCAGTTTTAGCGTTCCAGGCTACGAGCAGTACTTC
CASSFSVPGYEQYF
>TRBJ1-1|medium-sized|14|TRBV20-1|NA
TGCAGTGCTAGTATAGCGACACAGAACACTGAAGCTTTCTTT
CSASIATQNTEAFF
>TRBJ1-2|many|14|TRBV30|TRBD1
TGTGCCTGGAGTGTATACCTGACAGGGTTTGGCTACACCTTC
CAWSVYLTGFGYTF
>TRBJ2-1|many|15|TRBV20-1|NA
TGCAGTGCTACGCGTTTCGGGGCATTAAGCTATGAGCAGTTCTTC
CSATRFGALSYEQFF
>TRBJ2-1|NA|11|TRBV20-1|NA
TGCAGTGGGGCTCTAGCGTCGGAGCAGTTCTTC
CSGALASEQFF
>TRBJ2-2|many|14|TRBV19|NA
TGTGCCACCGGGACGGCCGCGAACACCGGGGAGCTGTTTTTT
CATGTAANTGELFF
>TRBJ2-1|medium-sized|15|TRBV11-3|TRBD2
TGTGCCAGCAGCCGCGGGACTAGCGGCTACAATGAGCAGTTCTTC
CASSRGTSGYNEQFF
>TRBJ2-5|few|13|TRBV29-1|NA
TGCAGCGTTGGGGGAGCTGGCTTGGAGACCCAGTACTTC
CSVGGAGLETQYF
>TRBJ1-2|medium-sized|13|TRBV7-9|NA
TGTGCCAGCAGCTTAGAGCGTATAGAGGGCTACACCTTC
CASSLERIEGYTF
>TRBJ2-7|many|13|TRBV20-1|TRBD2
TGCAGTGTCTTTAGCGGGGTCAATTACGAGCAGTACTTC
CSVFSGVNYEQYF
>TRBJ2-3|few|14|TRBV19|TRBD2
TGTGCCAGTAACCTAGCGGGAGACACAGATACGCAGTATTTT
CASNLAGDTDTQYF
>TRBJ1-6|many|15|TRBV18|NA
TGTGCCAGCTCCCCGGGAGGGGGGACTAATTCACCCCTCCACTTT
CASSPGGGTNSPLHF
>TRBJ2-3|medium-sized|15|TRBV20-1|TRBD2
TGCAGTGCTACCAACGGACTAGTATCAACAGATACGCAGTATTTT
CSATNGLVSTDTQYF
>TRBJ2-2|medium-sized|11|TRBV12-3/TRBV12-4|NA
TGTGCCAGCAGTTTCGCCGGGGAGCTGTTTTTT
CASSFAGELFF
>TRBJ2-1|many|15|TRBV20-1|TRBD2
TGCAGTGCTGGAATTCGACTAGCGGGAGGTGATGAGCAGTTCTTC
CSAGIRLAGGDEQFF
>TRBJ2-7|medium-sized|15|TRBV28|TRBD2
TGTGCCAGCAGTTACTCCAGAGCGGGAGGCTACGAGCAGTACTTC
CASSYSRAGGYEQYF
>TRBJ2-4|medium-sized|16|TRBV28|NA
TGTGCCAGCAGTTTGGGACTGGGTTTGACCAAAAACATTCAGTACTTC
CASSLGLGLTKNIQYF
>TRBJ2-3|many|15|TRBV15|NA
TGTGCCACCAGCAGAGAGAGAGGGACCGCAGATACGCAGTATTTT
CATSRERGTADTQYF
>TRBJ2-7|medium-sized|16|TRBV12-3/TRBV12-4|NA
TGTGCCAGCAGCTTTGCTGGCTGGGACAAGGAGGACGAGCAGTACTTC
CASSFAGWDKEDEQYF
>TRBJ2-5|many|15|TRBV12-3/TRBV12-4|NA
TGTGCCAGCAGTCACCCAGGCAGGGGAAGAGAGACCCAGTACTTC
CASSHPGRGRETQYF
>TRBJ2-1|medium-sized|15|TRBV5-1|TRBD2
TGCGCCAGCAGCCCTGGGGGACTAGCGGGACGAGCGGGGTTCTTC
CASSPGGLAGRAGFF
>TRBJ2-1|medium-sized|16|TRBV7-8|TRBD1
TGTGCCAGCAGCCCCCCTAGACAGGGTACATACAATGAGCAGTTCTTC
CASSPPRQGTYNEQFF
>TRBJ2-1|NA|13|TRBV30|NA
TGTGCCTGGGGCGGAGGTACATTCAGTGAGCAGTTCTTC
CAWGGGTFSEQFF
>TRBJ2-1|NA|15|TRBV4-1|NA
TGCGCCAGCAGCCACGAGGAACGCACCTACAATGAGCAGTTCTTC
CASSHEERTYNEQFF
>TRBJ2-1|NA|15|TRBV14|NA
TGTGCCAGCAGCCCGGGTGGTAGCGGCCCCTTTGGGCAGTTCTTC
CASSPGGSGPFGQFF
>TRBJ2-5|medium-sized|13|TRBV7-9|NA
TGTGCCAGCACTCATTCTCCGGGCCAACACCAGTACTTC
CASTHSPGQHQYF
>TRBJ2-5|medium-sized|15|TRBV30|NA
TGTGCCTGGAGTGTACAAGGCGGACCCCAAGAGACCCAGTACTTC
CAWSVQGGPQETQYF
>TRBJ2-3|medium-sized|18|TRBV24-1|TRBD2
TGTGCCACCAGTGATCCCGGGACTAGCGGGAGAACCACAGATACGCAGTATTTT
CATSDPGTSGRTTDTQYF
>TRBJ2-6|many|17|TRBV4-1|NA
TGCGCCAGCAGCCCGCGGACTTATCGCTCTGGGGCCAACGTCCTGACTTTC
CASSPRTYRSGANVLTF
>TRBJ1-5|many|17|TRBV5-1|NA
TGCGCCAGCAGCCCCGACCCTCGGGTTTATAGCAATCAGCCCCAGCATTTT
CASSPDPRVYSNQPQHF
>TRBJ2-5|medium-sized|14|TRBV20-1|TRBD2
TGCAGTGCTAGAGTTGGACTAGTACAGGAGACCCAGTACTTC
CSARVGLVQETQYF
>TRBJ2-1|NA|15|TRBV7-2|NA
TGTGCCAGCAGCCCGCCGGGGCTGGGCTACAATGAGCAGTTCTTC
CASSPPGLGYNEQFF
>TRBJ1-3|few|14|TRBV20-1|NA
TGCAGTGCTAGAGATCCTGGAGCTGGAAACACCATATATTTT
CSARDPGAGNTIYF
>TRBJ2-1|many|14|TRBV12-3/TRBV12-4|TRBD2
TGTGCCAGCATGGGGACTAGCGAGTACAATGAGCAGTTCTTC
CASMGTSEYNEQFF
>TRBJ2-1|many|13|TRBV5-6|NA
TGTGCCAGCAGCCCGACCTCCTACAATGAGCAGTTCTTC
CASSPTSYNEQFF
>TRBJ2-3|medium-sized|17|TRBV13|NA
TGTGCCAGCAGCTTAATTACGGGGACCGAGTCCCCAGATACGCAGTATTTT
CASSLITGTESPDTQYF
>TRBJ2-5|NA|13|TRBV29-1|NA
TGCAGCACTAATGGCGGGGCCCTGGAGACCCAGTACTTC
CSTNGGALETQYF
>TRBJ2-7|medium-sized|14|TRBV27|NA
TGTGCCAGCAGTTTGTCCAGGGGAGTTTACGAGCAGTACTTC
CASSLSRGVYEQYF
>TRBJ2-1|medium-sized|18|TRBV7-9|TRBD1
TGTGCCAGCCCCCTAAGGGGCGGGACAGGCTCCGGAGCGGGTGAGCAGTTCTTC
CASPLRGGTGSGAGEQFF
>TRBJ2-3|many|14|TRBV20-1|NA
TGCAGTGGGAAAGAGAGGGGGGATTGGAATACGCAGTATTTT
CSGKERGDWNTQYF
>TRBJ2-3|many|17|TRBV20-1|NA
TGCAGTGCTAGAGATCCCAGCGGAGCTGGTCCCCCAGATACGCAGTATTTT
CSARDPSGAGPPDTQYF
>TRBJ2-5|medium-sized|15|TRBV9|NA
TGTGCCAGCAGCGTAGGGGCAGCTAGCCAAGAGACCCAGTACTTC
CASSVGAASQETQYF
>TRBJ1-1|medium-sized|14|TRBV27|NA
TGTGCCAGCACCTCGACACCCCTGGGGACTGAAGCTTTCTTT
CASTSTPLGTEAFF
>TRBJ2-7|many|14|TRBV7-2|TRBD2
TGTGCCAGCAGCTTGGTGGCTAGCGGGAGCGAGCAGTACTTC
CASSLVASGSEQYF
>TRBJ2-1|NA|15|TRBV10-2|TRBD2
TGCGCCAGCAGTGAGGGGACTAGCGGGAGCAATGAGCAGTTCTTC
CASSEGTSGSNEQFF
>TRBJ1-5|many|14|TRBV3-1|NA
TGTGCCAGCAGCCACCGGGGGGGCAATCAGCCCCAGCATTTT
CASSHRGGNQPQHF
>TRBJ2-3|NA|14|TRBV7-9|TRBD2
TGTGCCAGCATCGGCGGGGGGAGCACAGATACGCAGTATTTT
CASIGGGSTDTQYF
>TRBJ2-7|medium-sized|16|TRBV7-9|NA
TGTGCCAGCAGCCCCCCGATTGGGGGTATATCCTACGAGCAGTACTTC
CASSPPIGGISYEQYF
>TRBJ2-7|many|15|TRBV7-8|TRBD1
TGTGCCAGCAGCCCCTCCGGGACAGGGGTCTACGAGCAGTACTTC
CASSPSGTGVYEQYF
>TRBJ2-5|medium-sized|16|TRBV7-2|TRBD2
TGTGCCAGCAGCTCAGCTAGCGGGGGGGCCGAAGAGACCCAGTACTTC
CASSSASGGAEETQYF
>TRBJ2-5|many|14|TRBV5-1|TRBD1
TGCGCCAGCAGCGTCGGACAGGGACGGGAGACCCAGTACTTC
CASSVGQGRETQYF
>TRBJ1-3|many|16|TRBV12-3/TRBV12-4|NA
TGTGCCAGCAAGTTCGGCGAGCGGTGGGGAGGAAACACCATATATTTT
CASKFGERWGGNTIYF
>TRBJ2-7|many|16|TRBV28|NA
TGTGCCAGCAGTTCCCCCGGGACCTCGAGCTCCTACGAGCAGTACTTC
CASSSPGTSSSYEQYF
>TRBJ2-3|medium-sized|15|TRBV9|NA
TGTGCCAGCAGCGTATTGGGTCGGGGCACAGATACGCAGTATTTT
CASSVLGRGTDTQYF
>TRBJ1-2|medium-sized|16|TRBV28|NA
TGTGCCAGCAGTATTCGGACAGCCCCTAGAGGCTATGGCTACACCTTC
CASSIRTAPRGYGYTF